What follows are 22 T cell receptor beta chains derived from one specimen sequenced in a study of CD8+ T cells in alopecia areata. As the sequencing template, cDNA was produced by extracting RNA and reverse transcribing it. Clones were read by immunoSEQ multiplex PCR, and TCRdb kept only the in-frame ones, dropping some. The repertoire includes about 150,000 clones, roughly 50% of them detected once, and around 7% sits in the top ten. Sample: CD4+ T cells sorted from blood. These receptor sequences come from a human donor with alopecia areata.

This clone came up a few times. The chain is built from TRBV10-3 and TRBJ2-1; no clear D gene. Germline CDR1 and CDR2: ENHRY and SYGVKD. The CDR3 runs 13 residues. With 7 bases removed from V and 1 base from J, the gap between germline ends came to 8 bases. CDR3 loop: CAIMASSYNEQFF. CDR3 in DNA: TGTGCCATCATGGCGTCTTCCTACAATGAGCAGTTCTTC.

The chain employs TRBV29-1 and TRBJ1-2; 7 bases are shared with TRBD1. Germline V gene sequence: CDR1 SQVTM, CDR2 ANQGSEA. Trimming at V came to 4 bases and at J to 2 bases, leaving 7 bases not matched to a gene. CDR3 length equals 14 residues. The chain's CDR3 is CSVAGQGGNYGYTF. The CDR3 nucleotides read TGCAGCGTTGCTGGGCAGGGGGGGAACTATGGCTACACCTTC. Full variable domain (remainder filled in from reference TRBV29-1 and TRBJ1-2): SAVISQKPSRDICQRGTSLTIQCQVDSQVTMMFWYRQQPGQSLTLIATANQGSEATYESGFVIDKFPISRPNLTFSTLTVSNMSPEDSSIYLCSVAGQGGNYGYTFGSGTRLTVV.

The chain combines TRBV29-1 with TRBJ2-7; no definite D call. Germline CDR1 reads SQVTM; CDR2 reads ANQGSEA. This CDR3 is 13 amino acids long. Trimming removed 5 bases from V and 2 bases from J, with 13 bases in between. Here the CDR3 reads CSVRETIPYEQYF. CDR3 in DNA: TGCAGCGTTAGGGAAACTATCCCCTACGAGCAGTACTTC.

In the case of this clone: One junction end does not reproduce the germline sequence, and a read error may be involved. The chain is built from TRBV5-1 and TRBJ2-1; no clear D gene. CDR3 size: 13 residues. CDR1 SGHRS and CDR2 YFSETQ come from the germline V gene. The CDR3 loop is CASSLDSNNEQFF. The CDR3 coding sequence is TGCGCCAGCAGCTTGGACTCCAACAATGAGCAGTTCTTC.

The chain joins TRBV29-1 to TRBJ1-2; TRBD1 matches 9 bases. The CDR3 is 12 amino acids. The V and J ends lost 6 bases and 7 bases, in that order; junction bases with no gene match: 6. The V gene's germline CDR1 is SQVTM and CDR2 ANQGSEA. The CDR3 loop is CSVDRGGGGYTF. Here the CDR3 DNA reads TGCAGCGTGGACAGGGGCGGGGGTGGCTACACCTTC.

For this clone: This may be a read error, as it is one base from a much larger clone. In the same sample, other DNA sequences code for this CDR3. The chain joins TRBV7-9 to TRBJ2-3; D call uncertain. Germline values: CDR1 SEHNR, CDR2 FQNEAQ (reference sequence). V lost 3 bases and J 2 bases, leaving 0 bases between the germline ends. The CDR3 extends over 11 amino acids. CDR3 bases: TGTGCCAGCAGCTTCACAGATACGCAGTATTTT. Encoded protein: CASSFTDTQYF.

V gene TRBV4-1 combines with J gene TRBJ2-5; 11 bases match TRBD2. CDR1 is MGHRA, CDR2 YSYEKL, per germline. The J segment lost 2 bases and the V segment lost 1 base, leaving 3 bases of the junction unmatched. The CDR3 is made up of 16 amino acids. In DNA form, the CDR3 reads TGCGCCAGCAGCCAAGTAGCGGGAGGGCCTCAAGAGACCCAGTACTTC. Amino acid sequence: CASSQVAGGPQETQYF.

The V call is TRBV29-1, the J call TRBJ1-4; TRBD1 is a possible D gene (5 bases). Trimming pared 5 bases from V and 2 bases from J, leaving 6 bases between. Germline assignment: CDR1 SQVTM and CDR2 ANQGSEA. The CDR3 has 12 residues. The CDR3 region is CSVRGTNEKLFF. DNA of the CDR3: TGCAGCGTTCGGGGGACTAATGAAAAACTGTTTTTT.

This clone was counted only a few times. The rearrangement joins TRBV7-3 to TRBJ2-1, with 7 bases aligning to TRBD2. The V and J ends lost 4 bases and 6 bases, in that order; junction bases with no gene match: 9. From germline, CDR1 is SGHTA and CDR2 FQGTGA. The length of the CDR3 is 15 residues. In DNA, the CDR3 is TGTGCCAGCAGCTCCGGACTAGTAGGGCGCAATGAGCAGTTCTTC. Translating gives CASSSGLVGRNEQFF.

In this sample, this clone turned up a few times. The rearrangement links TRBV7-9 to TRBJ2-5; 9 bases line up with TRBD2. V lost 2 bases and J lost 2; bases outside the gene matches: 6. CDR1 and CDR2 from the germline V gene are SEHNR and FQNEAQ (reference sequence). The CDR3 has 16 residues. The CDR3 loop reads CASSLSSGRFQETQYF. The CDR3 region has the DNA TGTGCCAGCAGCTTAAGTAGCGGGAGATTTCAAGAGACCCAGTACTTC.

The CDR3 loop is CASRPQQGLGTEAFF. CDR3 in DNA: TGTGCCAGCAGACCGCAACAGGGTCTCGGCACTGAAGCTTTCTTT. The rearrangement joins TRBV7-9 to TRBJ1-1; possibly TRBD1 for D (6 bases). The germline CDR1 and CDR2 sequences are SEHNR and FQNEAQ (reference sequence). The V and J ends lost 6 bases and 4 bases respectively, with 18 bases between them. The CDR3 contains 15 residues.

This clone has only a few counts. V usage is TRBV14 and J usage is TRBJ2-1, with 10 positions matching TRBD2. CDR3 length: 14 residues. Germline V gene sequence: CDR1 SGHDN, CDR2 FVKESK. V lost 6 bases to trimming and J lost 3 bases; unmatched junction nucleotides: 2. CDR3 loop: CASRRTSGYNEQFF. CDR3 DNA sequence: TGTGCCAGCAGGCGGACTAGCGGCTACAATGAGCAGTTCTTC.

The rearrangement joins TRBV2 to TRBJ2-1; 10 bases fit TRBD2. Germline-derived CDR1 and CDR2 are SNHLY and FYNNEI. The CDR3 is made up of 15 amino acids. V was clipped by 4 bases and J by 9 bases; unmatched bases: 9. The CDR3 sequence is CASSGSSGSVSEQFF. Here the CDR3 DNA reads TGTGCCAGCAGTGGGTCTAGCGGGAGTGTCAGTGAGCAGTTCTTC.

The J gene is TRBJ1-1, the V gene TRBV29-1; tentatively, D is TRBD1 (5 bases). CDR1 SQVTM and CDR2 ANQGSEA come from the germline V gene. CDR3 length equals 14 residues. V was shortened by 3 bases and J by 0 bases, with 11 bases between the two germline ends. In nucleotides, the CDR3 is TGCAGCGTTGAGGGCACAGGCTTGAACACTGAAGCTTTCTTT. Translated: CSVEGTGLNTEAFF.

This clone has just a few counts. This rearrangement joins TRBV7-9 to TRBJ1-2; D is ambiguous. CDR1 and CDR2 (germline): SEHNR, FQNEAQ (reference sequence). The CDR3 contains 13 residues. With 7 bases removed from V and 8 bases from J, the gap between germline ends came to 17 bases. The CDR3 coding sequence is TGTGCCAGCACCCAATTCCCGATGAGAGGCTACACCTTC. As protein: CASTQFPMRGYTF.

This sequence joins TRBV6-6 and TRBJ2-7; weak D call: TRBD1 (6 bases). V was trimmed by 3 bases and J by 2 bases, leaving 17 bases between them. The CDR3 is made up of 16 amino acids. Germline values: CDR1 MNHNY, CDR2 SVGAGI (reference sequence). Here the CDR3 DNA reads TGTGCCAGCAGTTATATCGGCAGGGGCTCTACCTACGAGCAGTACTTC. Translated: CASSYIGRGSTYEQYF.

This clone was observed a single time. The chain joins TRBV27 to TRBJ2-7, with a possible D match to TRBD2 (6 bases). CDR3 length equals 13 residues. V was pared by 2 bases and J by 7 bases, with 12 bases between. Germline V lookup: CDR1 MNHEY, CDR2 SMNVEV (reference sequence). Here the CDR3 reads CASSLPGSGEQYF. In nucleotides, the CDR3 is TGTGCCAGCAGTTTACCGGGTAGCGGTGAGCAGTACTTC.

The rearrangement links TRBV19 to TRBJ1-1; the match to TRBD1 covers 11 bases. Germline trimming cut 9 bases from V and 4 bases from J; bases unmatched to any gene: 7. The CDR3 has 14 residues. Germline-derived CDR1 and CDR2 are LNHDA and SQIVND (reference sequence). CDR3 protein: CASRDRGSVTEAFF. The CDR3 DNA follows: TGTGCCAGCCGGGACAGGGGGTCGGTCACTGAAGCTTTCTTT. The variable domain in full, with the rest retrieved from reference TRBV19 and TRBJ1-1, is DGGITQSPKYLFRKEGQNVTLSCEQNLNHDAMYWYRQDPGQGLRLIYYSQIVNDFQKGDIAEGYSVSREKKESFPLTVTSAQKNPTAFYLCASRDRGSVTEAFFGQGTRLTVV.

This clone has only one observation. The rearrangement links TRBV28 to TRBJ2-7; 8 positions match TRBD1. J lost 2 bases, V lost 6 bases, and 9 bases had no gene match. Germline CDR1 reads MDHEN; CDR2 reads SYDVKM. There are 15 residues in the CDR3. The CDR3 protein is CASSLRGRWTYEQYF. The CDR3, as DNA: TGTGCCAGCAGCCTCAGGGGGCGGTGGACCTACGAGCAGTACTTC.

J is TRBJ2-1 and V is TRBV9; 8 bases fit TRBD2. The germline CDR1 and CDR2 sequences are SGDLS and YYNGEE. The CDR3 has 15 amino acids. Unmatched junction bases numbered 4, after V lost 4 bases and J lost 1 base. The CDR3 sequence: CASSPTSESYNEQFF. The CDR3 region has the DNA TGTGCCAGCAGCCCGACTAGCGAGTCCTACAATGAGCAGTTCTTC.

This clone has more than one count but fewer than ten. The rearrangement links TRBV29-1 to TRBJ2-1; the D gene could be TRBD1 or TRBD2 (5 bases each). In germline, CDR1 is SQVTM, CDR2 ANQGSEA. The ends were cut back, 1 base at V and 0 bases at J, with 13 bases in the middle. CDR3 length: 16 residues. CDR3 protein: CSVEGGPSNSYNEQFF. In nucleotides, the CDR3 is TGCAGCGTTGAAGGGGGACCGTCGAACTCCTACAATGAGCAGTTCTTC.

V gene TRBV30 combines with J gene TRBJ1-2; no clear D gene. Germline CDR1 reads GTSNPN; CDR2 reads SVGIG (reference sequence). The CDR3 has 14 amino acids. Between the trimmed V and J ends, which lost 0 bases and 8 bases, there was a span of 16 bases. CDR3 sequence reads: CAWSVSGGKRGYTF. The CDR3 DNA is TGTGCCTGGAGTGTATCAGGCGGAAAGAGGGGCTACACCTTC.